A selection of T cell receptor beta chains follows, all from one sample in a study of blood T cell repertoires in COVID-19. Sequenced by immunoSEQ multiplex PCR; TCRdb stores in-frame clones only, minus some. This sample has 150,000 to 200,000 clones, with approximately 87% found just once. What was sequenced was peripheral blood. Every receptor here comes from a woman in her 70s with COVID-19, enrolled during active disease. Both conserved end residues are part of each CDR3. The order of the fields is J gene, V gene, D gene, clone size, CDR3 DNA, CDR3 protein. D genes are given only for firm matches. A clone size is listed for some rows: how often the clone was seen (once, few, many), or a class if it is expanded.

>TRBJ1-5|TRBV7-2|.|few
TGTGCCAGCAGCCCGGGGGGCGGTCAGCCCCAGCATTTT
CASSPGGGQPQHF
>TRBJ2-2|TRBV4-2|.|.
TGTGCCAGCAGCCAAGATGTAGGACAGGGAGGGACCGGGGAGCTGTTTTTT
CASSQDVGQGGTGELFF
>TRBJ2-1|TRBV2|TRBD2|.
TGTGCCAGCATTACCCAGACTAGCGGGAGCGAGCAGTTCTTC
CASITQTSGSEQFF
>TRBJ2-2|TRBV24-1|TRBD1|.
TGTGCCACTAAGCCGGGACAGGGTACCACCGGGGAGCTGTTTTTT
CATKPGQGTTGELFF
>TRBJ1-1|TRBV11-2|.|.
TGTGCCAGCAGGATTACAGGGAACACTGAAGCTTTCTTT
CASRITGNTEAFF
>TRBJ1-2|TRBV27|.|many
TGTGCCAGCAGTAACTCAGGGCTCTATGGCTACACCTTC
CASSNSGLYGYTF
>TRBJ2-1|TRBV2|.|.
TGTGCCAGCAGGTGGCTTCACAATGAGCAGTTCTTC
CASRWLHNEQFF
>TRBJ1-5|TRBV30|.|.
TGTGCCTGGAGTGTATTGGCGGGAGGCAATCAGCCCCAGCATTTT
CAWSVLAGGNQPQHF
>TRBJ1-2|TRBV3-1/TRBV3-2|.|.
TGTGCCAGCAGCCAAGACAGGGTAGGGTCCACCTTC
CASSQDRVGSTF
>TRBJ1-3|TRBV30|.|.
TGTGCCTGGAGTGTACAGGACACCATATATTTT
CAWSVQDTIYF
>TRBJ2-7|TRBV19|TRBD2|.
TGTGCCAGTAGTATGGGTTTGACTAGCGGTCACGAGCAGTACTTC
CASSMGLTSGHEQYF
>TRBJ2-5|TRBV14|TRBD1|.
TGTGCCAGCAGCCGAAGGACAGGGCGGGAGACCCAGTACTTC
CASSRRTGRETQYF
>TRBJ2-5|TRBV5-4|TRBD2|once
TGTGCCAGCAGCTTGGGAGGACTAGCGGGAGTCGGGGCACAAGAGACCCAGTACTTC
CASSLGGLAGVGAQETQYF
>TRBJ2-3|TRBV7-3|TRBD2|.
TGTGCCAGCAGCCCGACCGGACTAGCGTCTAGCACAGATACGCAGTATTTT
CASSPTGLASSTDTQYF
>TRBJ2-3|TRBV3-1/TRBV3-2|TRBD2|.
TGTGCCAGCAGCCGGGGACTAGCGGGCCTGGGGGGAGATACGCAGTATTTT
CASSRGLAGLGGDTQYF
>TRBJ1-2|TRBV7-9|.|.
TGTGCCAGCAGCTTAGCCAACAGGGACGGCTACACCTTC
CASSLANRDGYTF
>TRBJ1-1|TRBV11-3|TRBD1|.
TGTGCCAGCAGCGACCGGGACAGTTATGGCACTGAAGCTTTCTTT
CASSDRDSYGTEAFF
>TRBJ1-6|TRBV18|.|.
TGTGCCAGCTCACCAAACACTGTGAGGGATCTTAATTCACCCCTCCACTTT
CASSPNTVRDLNSPLHF
>TRBJ1-2|TRBV9|TRBD1|.
TGTGCCAGCAGGTACACCGGGACAGCTTATGACTACACCTTC
CASRYTGTAYDYTF
>TRBJ2-3|TRBV5-4|.|once
TGTGCCAGCAGCGTGGGACACACTAGCACAGATACGCAGTATTTT
CASSVGHTSTDTQYF
>TRBJ2-4|TRBV9|TRBD2|.
TGTGCCAGCAGCGTAGGGGCTAGCGGGAGGGCCGAGAACATTCAGTACTTC
CASSVGASGRAENIQYF
>TRBJ1-2|TRBV7-2|.|few
TGTGCCAGCAGCCCCACCGGGTCCGGCCGGGGCTACACCTTC
CASSPTGSGRGYTF
>TRBJ2-5|TRBV6-2/TRBV6-3|.|few
TGTGCCAGCAGCAACGGGTGGGGCGAGACCCAGTACTTC
CASSNGWGETQYF
>TRBJ2-6|TRBV6-5|.|.
TGTGCCAGCATCTTGTCTGGGGCCAACGTCCTGACTTTC
CASILSGANVLTF
>TRBJ2-1|TRBV15|TRBD2|.
TGTGCCACCGTTAGCGGGAGCTCCTACAATGAGCAGTTCTTC
CATVSGSSYNEQFF
>TRBJ1-2|TRBV2|TRBD1|.
TGTGCCAGCACCCGGGACAGGGGGCGTCGGGGCTACACCTTC
CASTRDRGRRGYTF
>TRBJ2-3|TRBV7-9|.|.
TGTGCCGGGGGGGCCGCCGATACGCAGTATTTT
CAGGAADTQYF
>TRBJ2-5|TRBV25-1|TRBD2|.
TGTGCCACCTCTAGCGGAATGGAGACCCAGTACTTC
CATSSGMETQYF
>TRBJ1-2|TRBV28|.|.
TGTGCCAGCAGCCCTCGAGGTTGGAGGTATGGCTACACCTTC
CASSPRGWRYGYTF
>TRBJ2-1|TRBV7-3|TRBD1|.
TGTGCCAGCAGCTTTCAACAGGGGGCGGAGGAGCAGTTCTTC
CASSFQQGAEEQFF
>TRBJ2-4|TRBV19|TRBD2|.
TGTGCCAGTATCACCAGCGGGGGAGAAAACATTCAGTACTTC
CASITSGGENIQYF
>TRBJ1-2|TRBV28|.|once
TGTGCCAGCAGTGGCCCATCAACTAACTATGGCTACACCTTC
CASSGPSTNYGYTF
>TRBJ2-7|TRBV19|TRBD2|few
TGTGCCAGTGGGACTAGCGGGATAATGGAGCAGTACTTC
CASGTSGIMEQYF
>TRBJ2-3|TRBV7-9|.|once
TGTGCCAGCAGCTTAAGTACAGGGAGCACAGATACGCAGTATTTT
CASSLSTGSTDTQYF
>TRBJ2-6|TRBV6-1|.|.
TGTGCCAGCAGTGAAGGAGGGACTGGGGCCAACGTCCTGACTTTC
CASSEGGTGANVLTF
>TRBJ2-3|TRBV29-1|.|.
TGCAGCGTTTGGGGGGGCACAGATACGCAGTATTTT
CSVWGGTDTQYF